The 9 T cell receptor beta chains in this list originate from one sample, sequenced in a study of T cell responses to AZD1222 COVID-19 vaccine. Repertoires were generated with immunoSEQ multiplex PCR, while TCRdb's copy carries only in-frame clones and drops some. The sample lists 130,000 to 150,000 clones, around 83% occurring once. Sequencing used peripheral blood, obtained on day 0 of MenACWY control vaccination. The origin of the receptors is an adult in good health.

The rearrangement links TRBV6-1 to TRBJ1-5; D not resolved. The germline CDR1 and CDR2 sequences are MNHNS and SASEGT. CDR3 size: 14 residues. Trimming removed 0 bases from V and 4 bases from J, with 7 bases in between. The CDR3, as DNA: TGTGCCAGCAGTGAAGCGCGGGCGAATCAGCCCCAGCATTTT. This codes for CASSEARANQPQHF.

The CDR3 DNA is TGTGCCTGCTACCTCGGGAGTTCACCCCTCCACTTT. This gives the protein CACYLGSSPLHF. This chain connects TRBV30 to TRBJ1-6, with D hard to call. The CDR3 has 12 residues. Germline V lookup: CDR1 GTSNPN, CDR2 SVGIG (reference sequence). The V end was cut by 6 bases, the J end by 9 bases, with 12 bases between.

This clone was detected many times. The genes are TRBV27 and TRBJ1-1; D ambiguous. Trimming took off 6 bases at V and 2 bases at J, with 10 bases between the two ends. CDR3 length: 13 amino acids. Germline CDR1 and CDR2: MNHEY and SMNVEV (reference sequence). The CDR3 protein is CASSDLLNTEAFF. CDR3 DNA: TGTGCCAGCAGCGACCTACTTAACACTGAAGCTTTCTTT.

This chain joins TRBV11-1 and TRBJ2-3, with TRBD2 identical over 11 bases. The V gene end was trimmed by 3 bases and the J gene end by 3 bases; junction bases not matched to a gene: 5. CDR1 and CDR2 from the germline V gene are SGHAT and FQDESV (reference sequence). This CDR3 is 16 amino acids long. CDR3 protein: CASSFTGLAVTDTQYF. The CDR3 DNA is TGTGCCAGCAGCTTCACGGGACTAGCGGTGACAGATACGCAGTATTTT.

This rearrangement joins TRBV5-1 to TRBJ1-3; D is unclear. CDR1 is SGHRS, CDR2 YFSETQ, per germline. Trimming removed 0 bases from V and 0 bases from J, with 7 bases in between. The CDR3 is 15 residues long. CDR3 coding DNA: TGCGCCAGCAGCTTGGACAGTGTCTCTGGAAACACCATATATTTT. Translating gives CASSLDSVSGNTIYF.

The chain employs TRBV7-6 and TRBJ1-4; 7 positions match TRBD1. The V gene's germline CDR1 is SGHVS and CDR2 FNYEAQ. With V trimmed by 4 bases and J by 4 bases, 6 bases remained unmatched. The CDR3 sequence is 15 residues long. The CDR3 protein is CASSSFAGGNEKLFF. The CDR3 nucleotides are TGTGCCAGCAGCTCCTTCGCAGGGGGTAATGAAAAACTGTTTTTT.

The chain combines TRBV9 with TRBJ1-6; the D gene is possibly TRBD1 (5 bases). Germline assignment: CDR1 SGDLS and CDR2 YYNGEE. V was cut by 3 bases and J by 7 bases, with 14 bases left in between. This CDR3 comprises 15 residues. The CDR3 loop reads CASSARGSENSPLHF. CDR3 bases: TGTGCCAGCAGCGCCCGGGGCTCTGAGAATTCACCCCTCCACTTT.

This chain joins TRBV7-6 and TRBJ2-2; 8 nucleotides line up with TRBD1. In germline, CDR1 is SGHVS, CDR2 FNYEAQ. CDR3 length: 20 amino acids. The trim removed 0 bases at V and 0 bases at J, leaving 12 bases unmatched. Here the CDR3 DNA reads TGTGCCAGCAGCTTAGCTGACAGGGGATTAAGAGGGGCGAACACCGGGGAGCTGTTTTTT. Amino acid sequence: CASSLADRGLRGANTGELFF.

CDR3 region: CATSDRLSNQPQHF. CDR3 nucleotide sequence: TGTGCCACCAGTGACCGTCTTAGCAATCAGCCCCAGCATTTT. The V and J genes are TRBV24-1 and TRBJ1-5, with D uncertain. The CDR3 runs to 14 residues. Germline lookup yields CDR1 KGHDR and CDR2 SFDVKD. V dropped 4 bases and J dropped 0 bases, with 6 bases sitting between them.